This T cell receptor (beta chain) was profiled in a study of beta chain features in type 1 diabetes (dated by TCRdb to 2017 to 2018). Study-level background: Patients and healthy donors did not differ in mean age, gender distribution, total cell number or subset yield. A total of over 95,000,000 sorted cells were examined across all samples, and RNA yield correlated strongly with the number of cells per subset. In the study, TCRB repertoires of sorted circulating CD4+ T cell subsets from recently diagnosed type 1 diabetes patients were compared with those of matched healthy donors. Naive and central memory subsets were obtained from all 30 or so donors, but regulatory and stem cell-like memory subsets were isolated from only 8 patients and roughly 8 healthy donors.

The investigation overall reported the following: The naive, central memory and regulatory TCRB repertoires appeared to resemble one another more closely among patients than among healthy donors. Fewer insertions and more nucleotide deletions at VDJ recombination sites were observed in patients with type 1 diabetes, implying thymic rearrangement abnormalities. A moderate but significant shortening of TCRB CDR3 length was observed in type 1 diabetes patients in all four CD4+ subsets. Because small numbers of individuals were included in the HLA sub-analyses, any influence of HLA type on TCRB rearrangement was left unresolved. Because cDNA was sequenced instead of genomic DNA, activated cells with high expression could be over-represented, although the groups did not differ in activation or CD3 levels. Shorter templates might have been favored by PCR, but patient and control samples were amplified and corrected together, so both groups would have been affected equally by any skew.

A single peripheral blood draw of approximately 120 mL on average was collected from each donor into heparinised tubes. A BD FACSAria II and a panel including CD45RO, CCR7, CD25, CD127, CD95 and CD27 were used to sort naive, central memory, regulatory and stem cell-like memory CD4+ T cells. Every sorted population had a purity above 98%. PBMCs were isolated immediately by Lymphoprep density gradient centrifugation and stained directly without culture. So that batch effects would be minimized, each experiment stained and sorted samples in pairs, pairing one healthy donor with one patient. A few counts support this clone. Its specific antigen is unknown. The record has no base qualities; no much larger clone is one base away. The entire amount of isolated RNA was reverse transcribed using the High Capacity cDNA Reverse Transcription Kit, so the sequenced TCRB transcripts were expressed ones. For stem cell-like memory T cell samples, survey-depth immunoSEQ sequencing was used, averaging approximately 950,000 total reads per sample. Sorted cells were lysed in RLT buffer, and RNA was extracted using DNase-treated RNeasy Micro or Mini kits according to cell number. To prevent cross-contamination, each cell subset was processed individually, whereas patient and healthy donor samples were processed jointly. TCRB sequences were amplified from cDNA with the immunoSEQ multiplex PCR, producing 87-bp fragments spanning the CDR3 region. Sequencing of the amplicons was performed on the Illumina HiSeq platform. The authors' analysis ran thus. Synthetic template baselines were used to correct PCR bias computationally, reads within Hamming distance 2 were collapsed together, and singletons that could not be merged were discarded. Reads were aligned against IMGT to assign V, D and J genes, CDR3 length and insertions or deletions at six rearrangement sites. Within each subset, clonotype counts were normalized to the number of sorted cells before true diversity and Gini coefficients were calculated with the tcR R package. The overlap coefficient, calculated on TCRB nucleotide sequences, was used to quantify repertoire sharing. TCRdb's version of the immuneACCESS table is confined to in-frame rearrangements and falls short of the full clone set. An unresolved V gene accounts for under half of the shortfall where checked; the remainder is of unknown origin. That table supplies the V and J calls and clone size; D and trimming were determined from the DNA. Present in this sample are some 17,000 clones, 55% to 75% of which were seen just once. 0.79% of the sample is in the top ten clones.

From the cysteine through the phenylalanine, the CDR3 covers 13 amino acids. The DNA shown is the 39-base CDR3, in frame from base 1. CDR1 SNHLY and CDR2 FYNNEI were looked up in the germline V gene. Germline trimming amounts to 5 bases on V and 3 bases on J, with 1 as the count of junction bases outside the gene matches. The sequencing input was stem cell memory CD4+ T cells from blood. Interpreted using the paper, the cell subset or site label stands for: stem cell-like memory CD4+ T cells. The chain employs TRBV2 and TRBJ2-1; TRBD1 fits 7 bases in the junction. This receptor was obtained from a man aged 25 to 40 with type 1 diabetes. The DNA is TGTGCCAGCAGTCGGGACAGCTACAATGAGCAGTTCTTC. The encoded protein is CASSRDSYNEQFF.